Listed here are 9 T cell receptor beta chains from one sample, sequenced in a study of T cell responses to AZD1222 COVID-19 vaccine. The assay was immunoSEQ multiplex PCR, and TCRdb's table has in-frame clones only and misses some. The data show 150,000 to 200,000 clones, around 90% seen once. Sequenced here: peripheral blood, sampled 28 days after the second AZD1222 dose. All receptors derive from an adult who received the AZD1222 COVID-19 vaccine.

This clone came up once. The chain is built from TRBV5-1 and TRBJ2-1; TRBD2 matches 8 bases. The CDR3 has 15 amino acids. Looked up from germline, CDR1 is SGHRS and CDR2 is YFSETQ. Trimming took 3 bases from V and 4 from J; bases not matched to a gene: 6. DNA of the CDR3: TGCGCCAGCAGCTCCGGCGGGGGGCCGTACAATGAGCAGTTCTTC. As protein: CASSSGGGPYNEQFF.

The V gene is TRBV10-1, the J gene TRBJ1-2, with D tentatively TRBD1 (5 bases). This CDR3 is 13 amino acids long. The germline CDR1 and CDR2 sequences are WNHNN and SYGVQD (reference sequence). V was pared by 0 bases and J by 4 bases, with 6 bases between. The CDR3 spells CASSESRGYGYTF. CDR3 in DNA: TGCGCCAGCAGTGAGTCAAGGGGCTATGGCTACACCTTC.

CDR3 loop: CASSTPGVYNEKLFF. DNA for the CDR3: TGTGCCAGTAGTACCCCGGGGGTATATAATGAAAAACTGTTTTTT. The chain recombines TRBV19 with TRBJ1-4; weak D call: TRBD1 (5 bases). Germline-derived CDR1 and CDR2 are LNHDA and SQIVND (reference sequence). The CDR3 sequence is 15 residues long. V gave up 4 bases and J gave up 4 bases, with 13 bases separating them.

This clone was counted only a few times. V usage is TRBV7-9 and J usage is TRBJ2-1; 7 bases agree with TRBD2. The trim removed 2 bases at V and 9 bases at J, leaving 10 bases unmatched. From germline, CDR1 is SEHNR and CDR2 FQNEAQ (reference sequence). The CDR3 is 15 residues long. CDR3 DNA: TGTGCCAGCAGCTTACTTGGCTCGGGGGGTGGTGAGCAGTTCTTC. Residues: CASSLLGSGGGEQFF.

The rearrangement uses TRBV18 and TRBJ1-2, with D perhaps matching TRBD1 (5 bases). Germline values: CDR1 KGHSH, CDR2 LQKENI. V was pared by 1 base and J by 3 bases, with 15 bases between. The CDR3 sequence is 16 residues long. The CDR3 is CASSPLRQGGYYGYTF. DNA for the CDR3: TGTGCCAGCTCACCACTGAGGCAGGGAGGGTACTATGGCTACACCTTC.

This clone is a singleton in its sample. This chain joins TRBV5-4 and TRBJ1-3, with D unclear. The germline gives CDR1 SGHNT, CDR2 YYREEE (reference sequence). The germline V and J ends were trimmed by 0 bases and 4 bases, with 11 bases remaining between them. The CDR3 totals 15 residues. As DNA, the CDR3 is TGTGCCAGCAGCTTGGGCGGGTCAGCGGGAAACACCATATATTTT. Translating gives CASSLGGSAGNTIYF.

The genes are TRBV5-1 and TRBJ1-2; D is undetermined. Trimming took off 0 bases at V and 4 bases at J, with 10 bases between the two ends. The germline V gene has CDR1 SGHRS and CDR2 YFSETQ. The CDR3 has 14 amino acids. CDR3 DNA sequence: TGCGCCAGCAGCTTGGACGGGTCTTTCTATGGCTACACCTTC. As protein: CASSLDGSFYGYTF.

This chain's CDR3 is CAWKDPGLVGMDEQFF. CDR3 bases: TGTGCCTGGAAGGACCCGGGACTAGTAGGGATGGATGAGCAGTTCTTC. The rearrangement uses TRBV30 and TRBJ2-1, with 8 bases that match TRBD2. The V gene end was trimmed by 4 bases and the J gene end by 8 bases; junction bases not matched to a gene: 16. Per the germline V gene, CDR1 is GTSNPN and CDR2 is SVGIG (reference sequence). The CDR3 covers 16 residues.

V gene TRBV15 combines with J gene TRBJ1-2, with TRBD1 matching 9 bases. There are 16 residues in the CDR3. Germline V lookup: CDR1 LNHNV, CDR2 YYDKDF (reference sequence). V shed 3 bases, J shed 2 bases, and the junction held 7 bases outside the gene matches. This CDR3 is CATSRGTGRGNYGYTF. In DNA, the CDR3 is TGTGCCACCAGCAGGGGGACAGGGAGAGGGAACTATGGCTACACCTTC.